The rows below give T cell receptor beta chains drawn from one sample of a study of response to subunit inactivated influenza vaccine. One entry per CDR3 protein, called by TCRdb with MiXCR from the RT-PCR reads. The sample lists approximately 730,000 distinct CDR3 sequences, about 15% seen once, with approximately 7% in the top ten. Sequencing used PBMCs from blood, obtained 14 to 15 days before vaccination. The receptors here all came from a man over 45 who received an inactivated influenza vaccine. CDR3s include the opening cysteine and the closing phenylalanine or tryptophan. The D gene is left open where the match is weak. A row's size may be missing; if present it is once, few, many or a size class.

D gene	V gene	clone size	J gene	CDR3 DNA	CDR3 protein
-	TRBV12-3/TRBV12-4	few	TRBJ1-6	TGTGCCAGCAGTTACGGGGGGGGAAATTCACCCCTCCACTTT	CASSYGGGNSPLHF
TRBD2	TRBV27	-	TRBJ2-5	TGTGCCAGCAGTGTCCTAGCGGGGGGGGTTGAGACCCAGTACTTC	CASSVLAGGVETQYF
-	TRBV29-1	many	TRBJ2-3	TGCAGCGTAGTTGTAGGGGCAGATACGCAGTATTTT	CSVVVGADTQYF
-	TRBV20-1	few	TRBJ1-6	TGCAGTGCTAGGTCCGGTGGGAGCTCCTATAATTCACCCCTCCACTTT	CSARSGGSSYNSPLHF
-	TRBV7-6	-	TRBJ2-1	TGTGCCAGCAGCCGAGGGAGTTTCTCCTACAATGAGCAGTTCTTC	CASSRGSFSYNEQFF
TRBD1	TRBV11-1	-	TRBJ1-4	TGTGCCAGCAGCCCCCCTCGGGGACAGGGGGCGGAGGACGATGAAAAACTGTTTTTT	CASSPPRGQGAEDDEKLFF
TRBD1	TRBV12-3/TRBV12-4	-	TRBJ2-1	TGTGCCAGCAGCCCGGGGCAGGGGGCAGGCAATGAGCAGTTCTTC	CASSPGQGAGNEQFF
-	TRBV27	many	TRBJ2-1	TGTGCCAGCAGTTTATCTGGCCCTTACAATGAGCAGTTCTTC	CASSLSGPYNEQFF
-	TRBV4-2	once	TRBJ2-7	TGTGCCAGCAGCCAAGCGCGGCAGGGGAAGATTTTTTCCCCCTACGAGCAGTACTTC	CASSQARQGKIFSPYEQYF
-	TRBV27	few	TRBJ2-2	TGTGCCAGCAGTTTAGGTCCGAACGGGGAGCTGTTTTTT	CASSLGPNGELFF
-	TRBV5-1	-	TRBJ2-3	TGCGCCAGCAGCTTGGCAGGGAAGGCAGATACGCAGTATTTT	CASSLAGKADTQYF
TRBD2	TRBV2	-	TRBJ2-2	TGTGCCAGCAGTCGGGAGACGGCTAGCGGGAAGACCGGGGAGCTGTTTTTT	CASSRETASGKTGELFF
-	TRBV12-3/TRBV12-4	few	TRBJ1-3	TGTGCCAGCAGTTTAGGCGGGACCATGCGGGGAAACACCATATATTTT	CASSLGGTMRGNTIYF
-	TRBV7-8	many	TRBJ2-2	TGTGCCAGCAGCTTAGGACGGCGCCGGGGGGAGCTGTTTTTT	CASSLGRRRGELFF
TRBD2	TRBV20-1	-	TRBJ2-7	TGCAGTGCTAGCCTTGGGACTAATTCCTACGAGCAGTACTTC	CSASLGTNSYEQYF
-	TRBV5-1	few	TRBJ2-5	TGCGCCAGCAGCTTGGCCCTACAGGGAGGGGAGACCCAGTACTTC	CASSLALQGGETQYF
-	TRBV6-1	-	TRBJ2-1	TGTGCCAGCTTGCAGGATCCCGCCCTAGGGAGGCAGTTCTTC	CASLQDPALGRQFF
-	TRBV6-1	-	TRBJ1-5	TGTGCCAGCAGGCTGACAAGCTATAGCAATCAGCCCCAGCATTTT	CASRLTSYSNQPQHF
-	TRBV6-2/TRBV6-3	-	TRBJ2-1	TGTGCCAGCAGTTACTCCCGTCTCGGTGGGAATGAGCAGTTCTTC	CASSYSRLGGNEQFF
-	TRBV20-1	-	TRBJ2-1	TGCAGTGCTAGTGGCCAGCGGATCAATGAGCAGTTCTTC	CSASGQRINEQFF
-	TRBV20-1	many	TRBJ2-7	TGCAGTGCTAGAGTGGCAGCCTACGAGCAGTACTTC	CSARVAAYEQYF
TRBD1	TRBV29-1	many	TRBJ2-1	TGCAGCGCCCGGACAGGGGGGGGGAATGAGCAGTTCTTC	CSARTGGGNEQFF
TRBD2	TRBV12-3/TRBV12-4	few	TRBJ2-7	TGTGCCAGCAGTTCCCAACTAGCGGGGGATTCCTACGAGCAGTACTTC	CASSSQLAGDSYEQYF
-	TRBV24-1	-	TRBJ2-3	TGTGCCACCAGTACTAGCCGGGACCCCACAGATACGCAGTATTTT	CATSTSRDPTDTQYF
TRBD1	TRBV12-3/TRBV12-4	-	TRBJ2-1	TGTGCCAGCACTGGTACCGGGACAGGGTCCTACAATGAGCAGTTCTTC	CASTGTGTGSYNEQFF
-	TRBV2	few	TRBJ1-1	TGTGCCAGCAGTGAAGTAGGGGAAACTGAAGCTTTCTTT	CASSEVGETEAFF
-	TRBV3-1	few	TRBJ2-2	TGTGCCAGCAGCCAACCGGGTCTCGGGACCGGGGAGCTGTTTTTT	CASSQPGLGTGELFF
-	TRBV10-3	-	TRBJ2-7	TGTGCCATCACGTCAAGGGAGGCCTACGAGCAGTACTTC	CAITSREAYEQYF
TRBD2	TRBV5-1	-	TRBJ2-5	TGCGCCAGCAGCTTTATGTGGGGGGGCCAAGAGACCCAGTACTTC	CASSFMWGGQETQYF
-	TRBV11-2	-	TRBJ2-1	TGTGCCAGCAGGTCAGGGTCTCTCTCCTACAATGAGCAGTTCTTC	CASRSGSLSYNEQFF
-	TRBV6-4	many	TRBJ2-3	TGTGCCAGCAGTGACTCTGGCGGGAGCACAGATACGCAGTATTTT	CASSDSGGSTDTQYF
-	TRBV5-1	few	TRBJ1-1	TGCGCCAGCCACCGACAGGACAGAGGTGAAGCTTTCTTT	CASHRQDRGEAFF
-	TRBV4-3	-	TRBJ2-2	TGCGCCAGCAGCCAAGTGAGGAGCAACGGGGAGCTGTTTTTT	CASSQVRSNGELFF
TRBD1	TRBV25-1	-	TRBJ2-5	TGTGCCAGCAGTTTGGGGACAGGGGGCGTACAAGAGACCCAGTACTTC	CASSLGTGGVQETQYF
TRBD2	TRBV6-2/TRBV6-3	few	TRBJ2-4	TGTGCCAGCAGTCCCCCGACTAGCGGGAGCGGAAACATTCAGTACTTC	CASSPPTSGSGNIQYF
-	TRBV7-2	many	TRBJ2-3	TGTGCCAGCAGCTTGGCGGAAGGCCCCGGGAATACGCAGTATTTT	CASSLAEGPGNTQYF
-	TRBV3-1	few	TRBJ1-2	TGTGCCAGCAGCCAAAAAGGGGACCGGAACTATGGCTACACCTTC	CASSQKGDRNYGYTF
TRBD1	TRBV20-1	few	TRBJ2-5	TGCAGTGCTAGAGGGGTCAGGGGGCAAGAGACCCAGTACTTC	CSARGVRGQETQYF
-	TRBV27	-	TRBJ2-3	TGTGCCAGCAGTCTCCTTTCGGGGGAAGGCACAGATACGCAGTATTTT	CASSLLSGEGTDTQYF
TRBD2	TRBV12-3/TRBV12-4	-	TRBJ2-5	TGTGCCAGCAGCCAAGGACTAGCGGGGGGTTTTGGAGAGACCCAGTACTTC	CASSQGLAGGFGETQYF
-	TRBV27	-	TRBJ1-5	TGTGCCAGCAGTTTATTCGGTCCGCCCCAGCATTTT	CASSLFGPPQHF
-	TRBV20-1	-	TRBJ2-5	TGCAGTGCTAGGTCACCGCTCGGGGAGACCCAGTACTTC	CSARSPLGETQYF
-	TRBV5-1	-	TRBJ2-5	TGCGCCAGCAGCTTGTCGACAGTTGCCCAAGAGACCCAGTACTTC	CASSLSTVAQETQYF
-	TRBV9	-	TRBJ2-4	TGTGCCAGCAGCGTAGGAGCCGCCGGTTTAGCCAAAAACATTCAGTACTTC	CASSVGAAGLAKNIQYF
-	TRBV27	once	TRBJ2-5	TGTGCCAGCAGTTTCCGGTGGCCGGGGGAGACCCAGTACTTC	CASSFRWPGETQYF
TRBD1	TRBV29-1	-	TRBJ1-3	TGCAGCTCGACAGGGGCTGGAAACACCATATATTTT	CSSTGAGNTIYF
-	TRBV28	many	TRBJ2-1	TGTGCCAGCAGCCCCCCTAGGCGCGGAGTCAATGAGCAGTTCTTC	CASSPPRRGVNEQFF
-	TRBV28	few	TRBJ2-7	TGTGCCAGCAGTTTATCCCAAGGGGGGAACGAGCAGTACTTC	CASSLSQGGNEQYF
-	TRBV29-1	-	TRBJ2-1	TGCAGCGCCCCGGGGTCGGGAGTCTACAATGAGCAGTTCTTC	CSAPGSGVYNEQFF
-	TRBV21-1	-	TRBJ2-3	TGTGCCAGCAGCAAAGTTCGGACTAGCGGGAGGAGCACAGATACGCAGTATTTT	CASSKVRTSGRSTDTQYF
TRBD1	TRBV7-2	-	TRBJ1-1	TGTGCCAGCAGCTTGCGGACAGGGGGAGCTTTCTTT	CASSLRTGGAFF
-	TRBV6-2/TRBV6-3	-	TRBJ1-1	TGTGCCAGCAGTTACCCGGATAACACTGAAGCTTTCTTT	CASSYPDNTEAFF
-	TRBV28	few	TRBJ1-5	TGTGCCAGCAGTTCACCCTGGGGCAATCAGCCCCAGCATTTT	CASSSPWGNQPQHF
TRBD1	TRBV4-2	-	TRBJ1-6	TGTGCCAGCAGCCAAGATAACAGGGGTTCACCCCTCCACTTT	CASSQDNRGSPLHF
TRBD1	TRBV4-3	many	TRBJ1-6	TGCGCCAGCAGCCAAATGGACAGGGGGTCAAATTCACCCCTCCACTTT	CASSQMDRGSNSPLHF
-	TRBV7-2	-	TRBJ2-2	TGTGCCAGCAGCGCGGGGGTACGGGGGCTTAGGACCGGGGAGCTGTTTTTT	CASSAGVRGLRTGELFF
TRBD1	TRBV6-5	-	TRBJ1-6	TGTGCCAGCAGTTATACAGGGGGCTATAATTCACCCCTCCACTTT	CASSYTGGYNSPLHF
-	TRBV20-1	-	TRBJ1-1	TGCAGTGCTCCGAGGGGGTACGACACTGAAGCTTTCTTT	CSAPRGYDTEAFF
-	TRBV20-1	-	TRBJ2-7	TGCAGTGCTTTTCCCTCACTGGCGGGTTCCTACGAGCAGTACTTC	CSAFPSLAGSYEQYF